The present T cell receptor beta chain was sequenced within a study of blood T cell repertoires in COVID-19. CDR1 MDHEN and CDR2 SYDVKM come from the germline V gene. The length of the CDR3 is 15 residues. The trim removed 2 bases at V and 6 bases at J, leaving 6 bases unmatched. Sequenced by immunoSEQ multiplex PCR; TCRdb stores in-frame clones only, minus some. The table includes over 85,000 clones, 85% to 90% detected once. Specimen: peripheral blood. The chain combines TRBV28 with TRBJ1-5; 8 nucleotides agree with TRBD1. This TCR derives from a woman older than 75 with active COVID-19. CDR3 coding DNA: TGTGCCAGCAGTTTACGACAGGGGCATGCTCAGCCCCAGCATTTT. It specifies CASSLRQGHAQPQHF.